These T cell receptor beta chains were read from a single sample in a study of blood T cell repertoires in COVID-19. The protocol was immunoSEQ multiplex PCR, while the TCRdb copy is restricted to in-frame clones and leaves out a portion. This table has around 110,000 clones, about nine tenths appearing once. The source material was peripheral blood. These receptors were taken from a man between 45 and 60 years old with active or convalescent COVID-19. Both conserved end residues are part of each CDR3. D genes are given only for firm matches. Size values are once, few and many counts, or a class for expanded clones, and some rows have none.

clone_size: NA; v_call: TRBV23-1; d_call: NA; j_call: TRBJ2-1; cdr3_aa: CASSQFTRQLYNEQFF; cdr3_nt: TGCGCCAGCAGTCAATTTACTAGGCAACTCTACAATGAGCAGTTCTTC
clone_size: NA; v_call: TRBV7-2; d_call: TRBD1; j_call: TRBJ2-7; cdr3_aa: CASSFSGTGGQYF; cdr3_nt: TGTGCCAGCAGCTTCTCCGGGACAGGGGGGCAGTACTTC
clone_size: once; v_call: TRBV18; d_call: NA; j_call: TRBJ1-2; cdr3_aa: CASSLGTPRDYGYTF; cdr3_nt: TGTGCCAGCTCACTTGGGACACCCAGGGACTATGGCTACACCTTC
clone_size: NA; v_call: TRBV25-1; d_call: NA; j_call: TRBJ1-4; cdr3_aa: CASSVGVRGEKLFF; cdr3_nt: TGTGCCAGCAGTGTTGGGGTGAGAGGGGAAAAACTGTTTTTT
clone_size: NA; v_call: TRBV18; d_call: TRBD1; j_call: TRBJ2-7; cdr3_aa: CASSPPGTGIGEQYF; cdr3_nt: TGTGCCAGCTCACCACCGGGGACAGGGATCGGCGAGCAGTACTTC
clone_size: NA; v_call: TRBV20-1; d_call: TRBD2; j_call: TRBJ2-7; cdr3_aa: CSASNMAGGRDEQYF; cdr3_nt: TGCAGTGCTAGTAATATGGCGGGAGGGCGGGACGAGCAGTACTTC
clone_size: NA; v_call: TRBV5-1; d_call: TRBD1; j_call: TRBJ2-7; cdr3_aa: CASSLVGQGYEQYF; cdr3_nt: TGCGCCAGCAGCTTGGTGGGACAGGGCTACGAGCAGTACTTC
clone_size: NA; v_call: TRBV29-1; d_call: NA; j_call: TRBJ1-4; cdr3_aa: CSVEGTGSKLFF; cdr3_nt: TGCAGCGTTGAAGGTACAGGGTCAAAACTGTTTTTT
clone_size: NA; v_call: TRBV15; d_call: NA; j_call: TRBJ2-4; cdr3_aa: CATSRDTVEVGFAKNIQYF; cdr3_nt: TGTGCCACCAGCAGAGATACAGTCGAAGTCGGATTCGCCAAAAACATTCAGTACTTC
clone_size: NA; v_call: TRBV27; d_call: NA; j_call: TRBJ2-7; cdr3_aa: CASSLLGAGSYEQYF; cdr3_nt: TGTGCCAGCAGTTTACTAGGGGCAGGAAGCTACGAGCAGTACTTC
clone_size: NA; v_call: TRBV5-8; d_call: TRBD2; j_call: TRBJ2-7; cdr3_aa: CASRTSGSYEQYF; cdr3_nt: TGTGCCAGCAGAACTAGCGGGAGCTACGAGCAGTACTTC
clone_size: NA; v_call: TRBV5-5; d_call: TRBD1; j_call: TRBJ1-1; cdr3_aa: CASSRTGTVNTEAFF; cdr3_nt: TGTGCCAGCAGCCGTACCGGGACAGTTAACACTGAAGCTTTCTTT
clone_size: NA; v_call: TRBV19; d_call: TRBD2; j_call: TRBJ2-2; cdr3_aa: CASSKGFAGGDTGELFF; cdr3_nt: TGTGCCAGTAGTAAGGGGTTTGCGGGAGGGGACACCGGGGAGCTGTTTTTT
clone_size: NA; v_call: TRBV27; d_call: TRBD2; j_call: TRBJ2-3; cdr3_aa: CASSLAGGGADTQYF; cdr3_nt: TGTGCCAGCAGTCTAGCGGGAGGGGGGGCAGATACGCAGTATTTT
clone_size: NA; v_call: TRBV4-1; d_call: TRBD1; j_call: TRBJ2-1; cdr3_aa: CASSQVSGGSLGGYNEQFF; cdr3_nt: TGCGCCAGCAGCCAGGTATCAGGGGGCAGCCTCGGTGGGTACAATGAGCAGTTCTTC
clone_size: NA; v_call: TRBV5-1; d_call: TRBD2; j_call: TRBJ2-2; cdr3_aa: CASSLRRGSFNANTGELFF; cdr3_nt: TGCGCCAGCAGCTTGAGGCGCGGGAGCTTCAACGCGAACACCGGGGAGCTGTTTTTT
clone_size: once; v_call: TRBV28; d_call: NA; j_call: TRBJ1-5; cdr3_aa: CASSRDAGGGNQPQHF; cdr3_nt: TGTGCCAGCAGTAGGGACGCGGGAGGAGGCAATCAGCCCCAGCATTTT
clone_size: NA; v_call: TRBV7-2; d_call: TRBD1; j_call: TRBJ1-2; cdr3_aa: CASSSSGTGLDYGYTF; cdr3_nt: TGTGCCAGCAGCTCATCCGGGACAGGGCTAGACTATGGCTACACCTTC
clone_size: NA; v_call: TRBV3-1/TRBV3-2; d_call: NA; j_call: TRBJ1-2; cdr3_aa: CASSPSEGVNYGYTF; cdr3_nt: TGTGCCAGCAGCCCCTCAGAGGGGGTTAACTATGGCTACACCTTC
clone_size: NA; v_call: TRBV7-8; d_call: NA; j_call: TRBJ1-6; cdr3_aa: CASSLEQGRGNSPLHF; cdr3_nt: TGTGCCAGCAGCTTAGAACAAGGGAGAGGCAATTCACCCCTCCACTTT
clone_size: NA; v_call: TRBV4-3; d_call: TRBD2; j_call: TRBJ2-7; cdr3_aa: CASSQDRSSGGYEQYF; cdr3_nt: TGCGCCAGCAGCCAAGATAGGTCTAGCGGGGGTTACGAGCAGTACTTC
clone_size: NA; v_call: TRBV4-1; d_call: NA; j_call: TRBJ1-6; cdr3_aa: CASSQESQGLGNSPLHF; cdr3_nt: TGCGCCAGCAGCCAAGAGAGCCAGGGTTTGGGGAATTCACCCCTCCACTTT
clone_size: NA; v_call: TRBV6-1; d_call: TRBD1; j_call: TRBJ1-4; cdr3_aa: CASSERVGQGNEKLFF; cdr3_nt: TGTGCCAGCAGTGAGAGGGTTGGACAGGGGAATGAAAAACTGTTTTTT
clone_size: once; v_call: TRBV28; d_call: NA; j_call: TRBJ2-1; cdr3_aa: CAFPRGRDGSNEQFF; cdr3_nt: TGTGCCTTCCCCCGGGGTCGTGATGGGTCCAATGAGCAGTTCTTC
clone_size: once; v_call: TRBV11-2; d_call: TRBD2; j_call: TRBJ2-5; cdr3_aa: CASSLAPRPSGRVETQYF; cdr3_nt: TGTGCCAGCAGCTTAGCCCCGAGGCCTAGCGGGAGGGTTGAGACCCAGTACTTC
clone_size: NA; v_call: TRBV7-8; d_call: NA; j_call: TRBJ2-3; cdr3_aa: CASGGREADTQYF; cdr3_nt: TGTGCCAGCGGGGGGAGAGAGGCAGATACGCAGTATTTT
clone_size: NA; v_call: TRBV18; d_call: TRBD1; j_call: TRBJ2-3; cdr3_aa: CASSYGGTGDTQYF; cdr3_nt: TGTGCCAGCTCTTACGGAGGGACAGGTGATACGCAGTATTTT
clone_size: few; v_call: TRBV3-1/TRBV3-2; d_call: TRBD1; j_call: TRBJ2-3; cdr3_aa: CASSPQGDTQYF; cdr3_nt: TGTGCCAGCAGCCCACAGGGGGATACGCAGTATTTT
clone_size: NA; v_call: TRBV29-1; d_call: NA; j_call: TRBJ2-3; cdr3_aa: CSVAVRGRTDTQYF; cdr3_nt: TGCAGCGTCGCCGTTAGGGGCCGGACAGATACGCAGTATTTT
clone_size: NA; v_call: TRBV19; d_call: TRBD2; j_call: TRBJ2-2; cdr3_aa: CATRPGLENTGELFF; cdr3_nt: TGTGCCACAAGACCCGGACTAGAGAACACCGGGGAGCTGTTTTTT
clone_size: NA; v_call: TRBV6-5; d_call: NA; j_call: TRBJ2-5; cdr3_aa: CASSPQGNQETQYF; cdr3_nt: TGTGCCAGCAGTCCGCAGGGGAACCAAGAGACCCAGTACTTC
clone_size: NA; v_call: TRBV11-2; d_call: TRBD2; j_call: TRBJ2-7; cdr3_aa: CASSPGLAGEQYF; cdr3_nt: TGTGCCAGCAGCCCGGGACTAGCGGGGGAGCAGTACTTC
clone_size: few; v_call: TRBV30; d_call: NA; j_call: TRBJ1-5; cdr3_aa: CAWSLTGLNQPQHF; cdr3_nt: TGTGCCTGGAGTTTAACAGGGCTTAATCAGCCCCAGCATTTT
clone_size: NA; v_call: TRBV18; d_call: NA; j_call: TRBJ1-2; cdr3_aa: CASSQRQGANYGYTF; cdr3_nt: TGTGCCAGCTCACAACGACAAGGGGCTAACTATGGCTACACCTTC
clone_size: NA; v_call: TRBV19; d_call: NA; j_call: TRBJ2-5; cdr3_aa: CASSIAGGRGVETQYF; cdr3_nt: TGTGCCAGTAGTATAGCCGGGGGGCGAGGAGTAGAGACCCAGTACTTC
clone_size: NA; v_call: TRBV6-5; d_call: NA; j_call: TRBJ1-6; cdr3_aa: CASSYLGRENSPLHF; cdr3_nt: TGTGCCAGCAGTTACCTAGGGAGGGAAAATTCACCCCTCCACTTT
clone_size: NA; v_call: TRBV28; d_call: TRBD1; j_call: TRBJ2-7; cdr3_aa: CASSFPAVQGARDF; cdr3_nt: TGTGCCAGCAGTTTCCCCGCGGTTCAGGGGGCGCGGGACTTC
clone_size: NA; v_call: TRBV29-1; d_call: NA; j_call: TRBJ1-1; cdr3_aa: CSAQRGMDTEAFF; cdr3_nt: TGCAGCGCCCAGAGAGGGATGGATACTGAAGCTTTCTTT
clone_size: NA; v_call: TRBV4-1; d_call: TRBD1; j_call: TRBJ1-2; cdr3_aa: CASSQPGQRNYGYTF; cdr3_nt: TGCGCCAGCAGCCAACCGGGACAGCGTAACTATGGCTACACCTTC
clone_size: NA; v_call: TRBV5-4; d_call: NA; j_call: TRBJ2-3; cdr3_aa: CASSLDSGRNTQYF; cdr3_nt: TGTGCCAGCAGCTTGGATTCTGGGAGAAATACGCAGTATTTT
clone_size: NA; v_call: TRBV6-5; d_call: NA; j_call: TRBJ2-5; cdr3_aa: CASSPPGRSETQYF; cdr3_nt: TGTGCCAGCAGCCCCCCCGGGAGATCAGAGACCCAGTACTTC
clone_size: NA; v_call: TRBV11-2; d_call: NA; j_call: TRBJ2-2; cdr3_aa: CASSHRVDTGELFF; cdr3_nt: TGTGCCAGCAGCCACCGTGTAGACACCGGGGAGCTGTTTTTT
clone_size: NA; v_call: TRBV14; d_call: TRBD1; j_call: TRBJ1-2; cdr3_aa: CASSHPGQGAYGYTF; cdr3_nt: TGTGCCAGCAGCCACCCGGGACAGGGGGCCTATGGCTACACCTTC
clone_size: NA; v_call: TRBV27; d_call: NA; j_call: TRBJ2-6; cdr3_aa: CASSLNGGSGANVLTF; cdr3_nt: TGTGCCAGCAGTTTAAACGGAGGCTCTGGGGCCAACGTCCTGACTTTC
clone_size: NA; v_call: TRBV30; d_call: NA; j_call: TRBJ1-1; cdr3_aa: CAWSLGTPEAFF; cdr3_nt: TGTGCCTGGAGCCTCGGTACGCCTGAGGCTTTCTTT
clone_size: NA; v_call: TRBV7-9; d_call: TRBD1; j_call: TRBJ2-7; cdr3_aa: CASSLTLRTGRSSYEQYF; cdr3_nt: TGTGCCAGCAGCTTAACCCTCCGGACAGGGCGTTCCTCATACGAGCAGTACTTC
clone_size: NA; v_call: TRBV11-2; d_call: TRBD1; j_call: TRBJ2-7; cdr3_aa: CASSRLDRAHEQYF; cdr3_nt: TGTGCCAGCAGCAGACTCGACAGGGCCCACGAGCAGTACTTC
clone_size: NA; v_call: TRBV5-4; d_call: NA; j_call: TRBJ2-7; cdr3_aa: CASSLAGDWNYEQYF; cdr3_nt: TGTGCCAGCAGCTTGGCGGGGGACTGGAACTACGAGCAGTACTTC
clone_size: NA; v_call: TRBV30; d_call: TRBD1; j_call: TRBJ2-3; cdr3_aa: CAWSSYGTGVTDTQYF; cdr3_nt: TGTGCCTGGAGTTCGTACGGGACAGGGGTTACAGATACGCAGTATTTT
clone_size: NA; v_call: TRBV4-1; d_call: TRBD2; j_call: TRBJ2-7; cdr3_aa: CASSPKAASGGRYEQYF; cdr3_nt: TGCGCCAGCAGCCCCAAGGCGGCGAGCGGGGGACGCTACGAGCAGTACTTC
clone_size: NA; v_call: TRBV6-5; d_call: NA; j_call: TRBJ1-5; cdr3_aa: CASSYSSSDQPQHF; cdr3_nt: TGTGCCAGCAGTTACTCGAGTAGTGATCAGCCCCAGCATTTT
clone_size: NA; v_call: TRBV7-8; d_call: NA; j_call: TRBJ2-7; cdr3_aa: CASSIRGNEQYF; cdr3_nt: TGTGCCAGCAGCATCAGGGGTAACGAGCAGTACTTC
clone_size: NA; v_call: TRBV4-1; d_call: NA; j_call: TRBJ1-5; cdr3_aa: CASSQVYSLNQPQHF; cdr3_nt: TGCGCCAGCAGCCAAGTTTACAGCTTGAATCAGCCCCAGCATTTT
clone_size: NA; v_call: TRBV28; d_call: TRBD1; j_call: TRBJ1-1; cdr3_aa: CASSLRRDRANTEAFF; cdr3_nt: TGTGCCAGCAGTTTACGACGAGACAGGGCAAACACTGAAGCTTTCTTT
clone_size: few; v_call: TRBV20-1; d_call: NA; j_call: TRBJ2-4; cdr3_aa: CSASDGSQAKNIQYF; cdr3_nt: TGCAGTGCTAGTGACGGGAGTCAAGCCAAAAACATTCAGTACTTC